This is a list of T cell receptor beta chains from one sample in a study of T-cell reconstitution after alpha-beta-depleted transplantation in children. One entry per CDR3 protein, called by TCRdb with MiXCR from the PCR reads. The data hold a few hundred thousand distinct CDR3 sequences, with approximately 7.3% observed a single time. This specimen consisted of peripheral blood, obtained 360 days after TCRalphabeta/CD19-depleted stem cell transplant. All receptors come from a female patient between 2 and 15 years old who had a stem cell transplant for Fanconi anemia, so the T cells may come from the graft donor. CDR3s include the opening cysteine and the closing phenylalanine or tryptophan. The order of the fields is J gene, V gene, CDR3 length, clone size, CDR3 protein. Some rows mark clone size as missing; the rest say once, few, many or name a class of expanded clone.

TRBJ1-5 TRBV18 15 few CASSPGDLSNQPQHF
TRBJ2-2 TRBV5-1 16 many CASSPYGTGNTGELFF
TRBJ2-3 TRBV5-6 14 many CASSAVIRTDTQYF
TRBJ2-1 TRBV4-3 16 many CASSHRRDSLYNEQFF
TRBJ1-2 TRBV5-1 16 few CASSLEYRGLDYGYTF
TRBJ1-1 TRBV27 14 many CASRKDRVNTEAFF
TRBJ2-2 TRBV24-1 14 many CATSDFRTAGELFF
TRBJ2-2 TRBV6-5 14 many CASSYSKGVGELFF
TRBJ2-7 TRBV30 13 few CAWSVNGAYEQYF
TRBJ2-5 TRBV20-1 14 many CSASSWGSGETQYF
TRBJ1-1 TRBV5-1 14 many CASSFLKFPDGAFF
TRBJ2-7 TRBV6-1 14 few CASSPSRLAIAQYF
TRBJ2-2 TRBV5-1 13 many CASSLESVGELFF
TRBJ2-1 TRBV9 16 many CASSVEGQGSYNEQFF
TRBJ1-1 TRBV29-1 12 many CSAGTLNTEAFF
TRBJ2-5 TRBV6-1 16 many CASPSVSVAGGETQYF
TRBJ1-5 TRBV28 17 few CASSSPGGGLGNQPQHF
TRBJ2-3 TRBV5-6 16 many CASSLGRNLPTDTQYF
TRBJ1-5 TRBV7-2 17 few CASRTGTGSYSNQPQHF
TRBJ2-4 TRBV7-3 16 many CASSPLERESKNIQYF
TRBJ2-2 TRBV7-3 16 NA CASSLREPPNTGELFF